One sample yielded the 9 T cell receptor beta chains listed below, sequenced in a study of T cells in Graves' hyperthyroidism and ophthalmopathy. The CDR3 regions of TCR beta were amplified from RNA transcripts. The HTBI primer set served for first-round RT-PCR of the TCR CDR3. One entry per CDR3 protein results from TCRdb running MiXCR on the multiplex PCR reads. The repertoire holds approximately 400,000 distinct CDR3 sequences, roughly 25% seen once, with 73% in the top ten. The material sequenced was blood. Receptors originate from a man aged 50 or older with Graves' hyperthyroidism.

This chain's CDR3 is CASSLPTPGWGSGEQFF. CDR3 bases: TGTGCCAGCAGCTTACCGACCCCGGGGTGGGGGTCAGGTGAGCAGTTCTTC. The V call is TRBV11-3, the J call TRBJ2-1; possibly TRBD1 or TRBD2 for D (5 bases each). The CDR3 sequence is 17 residues long. The germline V gene encodes CDR1 SGHNT and CDR2 YENEEA. V lost 2 bases, J lost 9 bases, and 23 bases lay in between.

This sequence joins TRBV30 and TRBJ2-3; 8 bases agree with TRBD2. CDR1 and CDR2 from the germline V gene are GTSNPN and SVGIG (reference sequence). The ends lost 2 bases at V and 2 bases at J; junction bases unmatched: 3. CDR3 size: 14 residues. The CDR3 reads CAWSSGGLTDTQYF. The DNA for the CDR3 is TGTGCCTGGAGTAGCGGGGGCCTCACAGATACGCAGTATTTT.

With respect to this clonotype: A much larger clone differs from this one at a single base, so this may be a read error. The V call is TRBV7-9, the J call TRBJ2-5, with TRBD2 matching 9 bases. CDR3 length equals 15 residues. The germline V gene encodes CDR1 SEHNR and CDR2 FQNEAQ (reference sequence). The ends lost 5 bases at V and 5 bases at J; junction bases unmatched: 9. The CDR3 DNA reads as TGTGCCAGCAGCGAGATTAGCGGGGGTCGGGAGACCCAGTACTTC. Translation: CASSEISGGRETQYF.

The chain couples TRBV6-1 to TRBJ1-2; D might be TRBD1 (6 bases). The germline CDR1 and CDR2 sequences are MNHNS and SASEGT. There are 14 residues in the CDR3. Trimming removed 7 bases from V and 5 bases from J, with 17 bases in between. CDR3 sequence reads: CASTPLGTGYGYTF. The CDR3 nucleotides read TGTGCCAGCACCCCCTTGGGCACAGGGTATGGCTACACCTTC.

V gene TRBV28 combines with J gene TRBJ1-5; 7 nucleotides match TRBD1. Germline V lookup: CDR1 MDHEN, CDR2 SYDVKM. This CDR3 has 15 residues. V was clipped by 5 bases and J by 7 bases; unmatched bases: 11. The CDR3: CASSAGTASAQPQHF. CDR3 coding DNA: TGTGCCAGCAGTGCCGGGACAGCCTCAGCCCAGCCCCAGCATTTT.

This clonotype is a singleton in its sample. V gene TRBV7-3 combines with J gene TRBJ2-2, with a possible D match to TRBD2 (5 bases). V was shortened by 5 bases and J by 7 bases, with 14 bases between the two germline ends. The germline V gene encodes CDR1 SGHTA and CDR2 FQGTGA. The CDR3 spans 14 residues. As DNA, the CDR3 is TGTGCCAGCAGCAGGACTGCGACGGGCGGGGAGCTGTTTTTT. This encodes CASSRTATGGELFF.

The J gene is TRBJ2-4, the V gene TRBV7-2; the D call may be TRBD1 or TRBD2 (5 bases each). There are 13 residues in the CDR3. Germline V gene sequence: CDR1 SGHTA, CDR2 FQGNSA. V was trimmed by 1 base and J by 10 bases, leaving 11 bases between them. The CDR3 bases are TGTGCCAGCAGCTTAGAGGGACGGTCGATTCAGTACTTC. Translating gives CASSLEGRSIQYF.

This clonotype came up many times. The V and J genes are TRBV28 and TRBJ2-2; weak D call: TRBD2 (5 bases). The CDR3 length is 15 residues. V was shortened by 2 bases and J by 1 base, with 8 bases between the two germline ends. The germline gives CDR1 MDHEN, CDR2 SYDVKM. As DNA, the CDR3 is TGTGCCAGCAGTTTAGGGCGGGTGAACACCGGGGAGCTGTTTTTT. Translation: CASSLGRVNTGELFF.

As to this clonotype: The CDR3 does not end in the conserved phenylalanine or tryptophan, so this is likely a read error. This rearrangement joins TRBV5-1 to TRBJ2-1, with D perhaps TRBD2 (6 bases). The CDR3 length is 15 residues. Trimming removed 0 bases at V and 4 bases at J, with 11 bases between. Germline-derived CDR1 and CDR2 are SGHRS and YFSETQ. CDR3 loop: CASSLGGSGYNEQFS. CDR3 bases: TGCGCCAGCAGCTTGGGCGGTAGCGGATACAATGAGCAGTTCTCC.